The subject of this entry is one T cell receptor (beta chain). From germline, CDR1 is SGHKS and CDR2 YYEKEE (reference sequence). The CDR3 is 15 amino acids. Trimming took 0 bases from V and 2 from J; bases not matched to a gene: 2. This specimen comes from a study of blood T cell repertoires in COVID-19. Study background: From the United States, Italy and Spain came samples of acute and convalescent COVID-19.

In the authors' workflow: Amplified reference gene primers provided the basis for estimating nucleated cell counts. Method: immunoSEQ multiplex PCR; TCRdb's copy keeps in-frame clones and lacks some. Clone size and V and J calls were adopted from that table, with D and trimming inferred from the DNA. Altogether tens of thousands of clones are present, 86% being singletons, with the ten largest covering 1% to 1.5%. The rearrangement links TRBV5-5 to TRBJ2-1; 7 bases agree with TRBD1. The sequencing input was peripheral blood. The receptor comes from a woman of 80 years or more with acute or convalescent COVID-19. CDR3 in DNA: TGTGCCAGCAGCTTGGGTCAGGGGGCCTACAATGAGCAGTTCTTC. Protein: CASSLGQGAYNEQFF.